This T cell receptor (beta chain) was sequenced during a study of cytomegalovirus exposure and HLA in healthy donors. Use of 60 Vbeta and 13 Jbeta primers characterized the PCR. Data came from immunoSEQ multiplex PCR; TCRdb stores just in-frame clones and leaves some out. The table shows some 130,000 clones, with roughly four fifths occurring only once. The table lists this clone with a few counts. CDR1 and CDR2 from the germline V gene are MNHNS and SASEGT. Trimming removed 10 bases at V and 4 bases at J, with 16 bases between. There are 13 residues in the CDR3. This TCR derives from a woman between 55 and 75 years old in good health and CMV-seronegative. The chain has TRBV6-1 and TRBJ1-2, with a weak D call TRBD1 (5 bases). Sample: PBMCs. CDR3 sequence reads: CATETQAAYGYTF. The DNA for the CDR3 is TGTGCCACAGAAACACAGGCCGCCTATGGCTACACCTTC.